The rows below give T cell receptor beta chains drawn from one sample of a study of blood T cell repertoires in COVID-19. Assay: immunoSEQ multiplex PCR; the TCRdb copy retains only in-frame clones and omits some. The sample lists under 300,000 clones; approximately 80% were seen once. The sample consisted of peripheral blood. All receptors come from a woman aged 18-29 years with acute or convalescent COVID-19. CDR3s include the opening cysteine and the closing phenylalanine or tryptophan. The D gene is left open where the match is weak. The size field is filled for only some rows; it gives once, few, many or a size class.

cdr3_aa: CASSEQGSSYEQYF
cdr3_nt: TGTGCCAGCAGTGAACAGGGAAGCTCCTACGAGCAGTACTTC
j_call: TRBJ2-7
v_call: TRBV6-1
clone_size: -
d_call: -

cdr3_aa: CASSPTATNEKLFF
cdr3_nt: TGTGCCAGCTCACCGACAGCAACTAATGAAAAACTGTTTTTT
j_call: TRBJ1-4
v_call: TRBV18
clone_size: -
d_call: -

cdr3_aa: CASSRGTSFAEQYF
cdr3_nt: TGTGCCAGCAGCCGAGGGACTAGTTTTGCCGAGCAGTACTTC
j_call: TRBJ2-7
v_call: TRBV11-2
clone_size: -
d_call: TRBD2

cdr3_aa: CASSPQEGRGTEAFF
cdr3_nt: TGTGCCAGCTCGCCACAGGAGGGGCGGGGCACTGAAGCTTTCTTT
j_call: TRBJ1-1
v_call: TRBV18
clone_size: -
d_call: -

cdr3_aa: CAISDRQNTEAFF
cdr3_nt: TGTGCCATTTCGGACAGGCAAAACACTGAAGCTTTCTTT
j_call: TRBJ1-1
v_call: TRBV19
clone_size: few
d_call: TRBD1

cdr3_aa: CASSSNRGSSYNSPLHF
cdr3_nt: TGTGCCAGCAGTTCAAACAGGGGGAGCTCCTATAATTCACCCCTCCACTTT
j_call: TRBJ1-6
v_call: TRBV27
clone_size: -
d_call: TRBD1

cdr3_aa: CASSASGTSGRGEQYF
cdr3_nt: TGTGCCAGCAGCGCAAGTGGGACTAGCGGGAGGGGGGAGCAGTACTTC
j_call: TRBJ2-7
v_call: TRBV3-1/TRBV3-2
clone_size: -
d_call: TRBD2

cdr3_aa: CASSPRLTRRNEQFF
cdr3_nt: TGTGCCAGCAGCCCGCGTCTAACTAGGAGGAATGAGCAGTTCTTC
j_call: TRBJ2-1
v_call: TRBV14
clone_size: -
d_call: -

cdr3_aa: CASSIGGDYNEQFF
cdr3_nt: TGTGCCAGTAGTATAGGGGGGGATTACAATGAGCAGTTCTTC
j_call: TRBJ2-1
v_call: TRBV19
clone_size: many
d_call: -

cdr3_aa: CSAWFREKLFF
cdr3_nt: TGCAGCGCATGGTTTCGGGAAAAACTGTTTTTT
j_call: TRBJ1-4
v_call: TRBV29-1
clone_size: -
d_call: -

cdr3_aa: CASSLGTSARGAKETQYF
cdr3_nt: TGTGCCAGCAGCTTGGGGACTAGCGCCCGAGGGGCTAAAGAGACCCAGTACTTC
j_call: TRBJ2-5
v_call: TRBV5-4
clone_size: -
d_call: TRBD2

cdr3_aa: CASSLPLGQGDPEQYF
cdr3_nt: TGTGCCAGCAGCCTCCCGTTGGGACAGGGGGACCCCGAGCAGTACTTC
j_call: TRBJ2-7
v_call: TRBV5-4
clone_size: -
d_call: TRBD1

cdr3_aa: CSTSGSSNEQFF
cdr3_nt: TGCTCCACTAGCGGTTCTTCAAATGAGCAGTTCTTC
j_call: TRBJ2-1
v_call: TRBV6-1
clone_size: -
d_call: TRBD2

cdr3_aa: CASSVGGAETQYF
cdr3_nt: TGTGCCAGCAGTGTTGGCGGTGCCGAGACCCAGTACTTC
j_call: TRBJ2-5
v_call: TRBV9
clone_size: once
d_call: -

cdr3_aa: CASSLDSIDRYF
cdr3_nt: TGTGCCAGCTCACTCGACAGTATTGATCGGTACTTC
j_call: TRBJ2-7
v_call: TRBV18
clone_size: -
d_call: -

cdr3_aa: CASSRLGVSPLHF
cdr3_nt: TGTGCCAGCAGTCGTCTTGGAGTGTCACCCCTCCACTTT
j_call: TRBJ1-6
v_call: TRBV7-9
clone_size: few
d_call: -

cdr3_aa: CASSLRVGGGYTF
cdr3_nt: TGTGCCAGCAGTTTAAGGGTAGGCGGGGGCTACACCTTC
j_call: TRBJ1-2
v_call: TRBV27
clone_size: -
d_call: -

cdr3_aa: CASSLQTGPYEQYF
cdr3_nt: TGTGCCAGCAGCTTACAGACAGGGCCCTACGAGCAGTACTTC
j_call: TRBJ2-7
v_call: TRBV11-2
clone_size: -
d_call: TRBD1

cdr3_aa: CASSWGTFPRGGYTF
cdr3_nt: TGTGCCAGCAGCTGGGGGACATTTCCGAGAGGTGGCTACACCTTC
j_call: TRBJ1-2
v_call: TRBV13
clone_size: -
d_call: -

cdr3_aa: CASYSGRAPGELFF
cdr3_nt: TGTGCCAGCTATAGCGGGAGGGCCCCCGGGGAGCTGTTTTTT
j_call: TRBJ2-2
v_call: TRBV25-1
clone_size: -
d_call: TRBD2

cdr3_aa: CAWSVLAGASNEQFF
cdr3_nt: TGTGCCTGGAGTGTACTAGCGGGGGCCTCTAATGAGCAGTTCTTC
j_call: TRBJ2-1
v_call: TRBV30
clone_size: -
d_call: TRBD2

cdr3_aa: CATSRVMTSSYEQYF
cdr3_nt: TGTGCCACCAGCAGAGTGATGACTAGCTCCTACGAGCAGTACTTC
j_call: TRBJ2-7
v_call: TRBV15
clone_size: few
d_call: -

cdr3_aa: CASSLVGGLRSEQFF
cdr3_nt: TGTGCCAGCAGCTTAGTGGGGGGTTTGCGATCAGAGCAGTTCTTC
j_call: TRBJ2-1
v_call: TRBV7-9
clone_size: -
d_call: -

cdr3_aa: CASSLVPGGGSGNTIYF
cdr3_nt: TGCGCCAGCAGCTTGGTCCCAGGGGGAGGCTCTGGAAACACCATATATTTT
j_call: TRBJ1-3
v_call: TRBV5-1
clone_size: -
d_call: TRBD1

cdr3_aa: CASSRGAGTGITDTQYF
cdr3_nt: TGTGCCAGCAGCCGAGGGGCCGGGACAGGGATCACAGATACGCAGTATTTT
j_call: TRBJ2-3
v_call: TRBV11-2
clone_size: -
d_call: TRBD1

cdr3_aa: CASSPRATPGETQYF
cdr3_nt: TGTGCCAGCTCGCCTCGGGCAACCCCAGGGGAGACCCAGTACTTC
j_call: TRBJ2-5
v_call: TRBV18
clone_size: -
d_call: -

cdr3_aa: CASRFSAAGSPNEKLFF
cdr3_nt: TGTGCCAGCAGGTTTTCCGCTGCAGGCTCCCCTAATGAAAAACTGTTTTTT
j_call: TRBJ1-4
v_call: TRBV27
clone_size: -
d_call: -

cdr3_aa: CASSQEGSYYGYTF
cdr3_nt: TGTGCCAGCAGCCAGGAAGGGAGCTACTATGGCTACACCTTC
j_call: TRBJ1-2
v_call: TRBV14
clone_size: -
d_call: -

cdr3_aa: CASSYTQTSGNEEFF
cdr3_nt: TGTGCCAGCAGTTACACCCAGACTAGCGGGAATGAAGAGTTCTTC
j_call: TRBJ2-1
v_call: TRBV6-5
clone_size: once
d_call: TRBD2

cdr3_aa: CASSLWRTDEQFF
cdr3_nt: TGTGCCAGCAGTTTGTGGCGGACAGATGAGCAGTTCTTC
j_call: TRBJ2-1
v_call: TRBV12-3/TRBV12-4
clone_size: -
d_call: -

cdr3_aa: CASSPRTGDTQYF
cdr3_nt: TGTGCCAGCTCACCACGGACAGGGGATACGCAGTATTTT
j_call: TRBJ2-3
v_call: TRBV18
clone_size: -
d_call: TRBD1

cdr3_aa: CASSLGPDSNQPQHF
cdr3_nt: TGCGCCAGCAGCCTTGGGCCCGATAGCAATCAGCCCCAGCATTTT
j_call: TRBJ1-5
v_call: TRBV4-1
clone_size: -
d_call: -

cdr3_aa: CASSLSGRRETQYF
cdr3_nt: TGTGCCAGCAGCTTAAGCGGGAGGAGGGAGACCCAGTACTTC
j_call: TRBJ2-5
v_call: TRBV7-6
clone_size: -
d_call: TRBD2

cdr3_aa: CASSQEGGLAGGISYNEQFF
cdr3_nt: TGTGCCAGCAGCCAAGAGGGGGGACTAGCGGGAGGGATCTCCTACAATGAGCAGTTCTTC
j_call: TRBJ2-1
v_call: TRBV3-1/TRBV3-2
clone_size: -
d_call: TRBD2

cdr3_aa: CASRAGAGAGELFF
cdr3_nt: TGTGCCAGCAGGGCAGGGGCGGGCGCCGGGGAGCTGTTTTTT
j_call: TRBJ2-2
v_call: TRBV6-5
clone_size: -
d_call: -

cdr3_aa: CASSRRESNTGELFF
cdr3_nt: TGCGCCAGCAGCAGGCGGGAGAGCAACACCGGGGAGCTGTTTTTT
j_call: TRBJ2-2
v_call: TRBV5-1
clone_size: -
d_call: TRBD2

cdr3_aa: CTSSQGAGREPPMDEQYF
cdr3_nt: TGCACCAGCAGCCAAGGGGCGGGAAGGGAGCCACCTATGGACGAGCAGTACTTC
j_call: TRBJ2-7
v_call: TRBV1
clone_size: -
d_call: -

cdr3_aa: CASSYRVYEQYF
cdr3_nt: TGTGCCAGCAGCTACAGGGTTTACGAGCAGTACTTC
j_call: TRBJ2-7
v_call: TRBV11-3
clone_size: -
d_call: -

cdr3_aa: CASSDGQGRRQPQHF
cdr3_nt: TGTGCCAGCAGTGATGGACAGGGTCGGCGGCAGCCCCAGCATTTT
j_call: TRBJ1-5
v_call: TRBV2
clone_size: -
d_call: TRBD1

cdr3_aa: CAISEGTSSTDTQYF
cdr3_nt: TGTGCCATCAGTGAGGGTACTTCTAGCACAGATACGCAGTATTTT
j_call: TRBJ2-3
v_call: TRBV10-3
clone_size: -
d_call: -

cdr3_aa: CASSRQQGSYEQYF
cdr3_nt: TGTGCCAGCAGCCGCCAACAGGGCTCCTACGAGCAGTACTTC
j_call: TRBJ2-7
v_call: TRBV7-9
clone_size: -
d_call: -

cdr3_aa: CASSFSGAYEQYF
cdr3_nt: TGTGCCAGCAGTTTTAGCGGGGCTTACGAGCAGTACTTC
j_call: TRBJ2-7
v_call: TRBV28
clone_size: -
d_call: TRBD2

cdr3_aa: CASSPITTRNTEAFF
cdr3_nt: TGTGCCAGCTCACCCATCACTACAAGGAACACTGAAGCTTTCTTT
j_call: TRBJ1-1
v_call: TRBV18
clone_size: -
d_call: -

cdr3_aa: CASRSPLRGYTF
cdr3_nt: TGTGCCAGCAGGTCCCCTCTGCGTGGCTACACCTTC
j_call: TRBJ1-2
v_call: TRBV12-3/TRBV12-4
clone_size: -
d_call: -

cdr3_aa: CASSTGQRGNTIYF
cdr3_nt: TGTGCCAGTAGCACCGGACAGCGAGGAAACACCATATATTTT
j_call: TRBJ1-3
v_call: TRBV19
clone_size: -
d_call: -

cdr3_aa: CASRTGMGNTGELFF
cdr3_nt: TGTGCCAGCAGGACAGGGATGGGGAACACCGGGGAGCTGTTTTTT
j_call: TRBJ2-2
v_call: TRBV27
clone_size: -
d_call: TRBD1

cdr3_aa: CASSPGQGRWETQYF
cdr3_nt: TGTGCCAGCAGCCCCGGACAGGGAAGGTGGGAGACCCAGTACTTC
j_call: TRBJ2-5
v_call: TRBV7-3
clone_size: -
d_call: TRBD1

cdr3_aa: CASRNGQPRGTGELFF
cdr3_nt: TGTGCCAGCAGAAATGGACAGCCCCGAGGCACCGGGGAGCTGTTTTTT
j_call: TRBJ2-2
v_call: TRBV7-2
clone_size: -
d_call: -

cdr3_aa: CASRGQTFYEQYF
cdr3_nt: TGTGCCAGCAGGGGCCAGACGTTCTACGAGCAGTACTTC
j_call: TRBJ2-7
v_call: TRBV3-1/TRBV3-2
clone_size: few
d_call: -

cdr3_aa: CASSLVVVNEQFF
cdr3_nt: TGTGCCAGCAGTTTGGTGGTAGTCAATGAGCAGTTCTTC
j_call: TRBJ2-1
v_call: TRBV6-2/TRBV6-3
clone_size: -
d_call: -

cdr3_aa: CASSKGWGSGTDTQYF
cdr3_nt: TGTGCCAGCAGCAAAGGCTGGGGATCGGGGACAGATACGCAGTATTTT
j_call: TRBJ2-3
v_call: TRBV7-6
clone_size: -
d_call: -

cdr3_aa: CASSVSGNSYNEQFF
cdr3_nt: TGTGCCAGCAGTGTGAGCGGGAACTCCTACAATGAGCAGTTCTTC
j_call: TRBJ2-1
v_call: TRBV27
clone_size: once
d_call: TRBD2

cdr3_aa: CASSYPETPHRYEQYF
cdr3_nt: TGTGCCAGCAGTTACCCCGAGACACCACACCGCTACGAGCAGTACTTC
j_call: TRBJ2-7
v_call: TRBV6-2/TRBV6-3
clone_size: -
d_call: -